This record covers a single T cell receptor (beta chain). Antigen: not known. Described time point: cycle 4 day 1 (C4D1), after five to seven weeks of nivolumab. Exposure to brentuximab vedotin varied, and each patient had relapsed following autologous stem cell transplantation. The data were obtained in a study of PD-1 blockade in classical Hodgkin lymphoma. Findings and caveats of the study: Baseline diversity resembling that of newly diagnosed patients was seen in complete responders. By C4D1, CD4+ diversity increased significantly, especially in complete responders.

With 0 bases clipped from V and 4 bases from J, the junction kept 6 bases outside the gene matches. The CDR3 is made up of 16 amino acids. Looked up from germline, CDR1 is MNHNY and CDR2 is SVGAGI (reference sequence). Some clones are missing from TCRdb's copy, which holds only in-frame ones; the method was immunoSEQ multiplex PCR. The sample yields tens of thousands of clones, around 80% seen once. This sequence was found in a human donor with classical Hodgkin lymphoma. The chain couples TRBV6-6 to TRBJ2-7; 10 nucleotides align to TRBD1. The sequenced sample was peripheral blood mononuclear cells (PBMCs), obtained before the fourth cycle of nivolumab. The CDR3 coding sequence is TGTGCCAGCAGTTACTCTTACGGGACAGGGGTGTACGAGCAGTACTTC. Translated, it gives CASSYSYGTGVYEQYF.